These 28 T cell receptor beta chains originate from one sample sequenced in a study of OX40 agonist ivuxolimab in advanced cancers. TCRdb keeps only in-frame clones here, not all; method: immunoSEQ multiplex PCR. Of tens of thousands of clones detected, 88% appear once; the ten largest clones hold around 18%. Source: CD4+ or CD8+ T cells sorted from blood, taken in a trial of the OX40 agonist ivuxolimab. The receptors shown here come from an adult with an advanced solid tumor such as melanoma, head and neck, liver or kidney cancer.

The chain has TRBV28 and TRBJ2-2, with a weak D call TRBD1 (6 bases). Germline lookup yields CDR1 MDHEN and CDR2 SYDVKM. The CDR3 is 15 residues long. Trimming cost V 5 bases and J 6 bases, with 16 bases left between them. This chain's CDR3 is CASSLPQGLAGELFF. DNA for the CDR3: TGTGCCAGCAGTCTACCGCAGGGGTTAGCCGGGGAGCTGTTTTTT.

The CDR3 loop reads CAIRDNSGANVLTF. CDR3 nucleotides: TGTGCCATCAGGGACAACTCTGGGGCCAACGTCCTGACTTTC. The chain employs TRBV10-3 and TRBJ2-6, with D tentatively TRBD1 (5 bases). There are 14 residues in the CDR3. The V gene's germline CDR1 is ENHRY and CDR2 SYGVKD. Between the trimmed V and J ends, which lost 6 bases and 0 bases, there was a span of 6 bases.

J is TRBJ1-2 and V is TRBV12-5; 11 bases agree with TRBD1. The CDR3 has 12 amino acids. Germline V CDR1 and CDR2: LGHNT, FRNRAP. The V and J ends lost 6 bases and 8 bases, in that order; junction bases with no gene match: 2. This chain's CDR3 is CASGWTGGGYTF. Written as DNA, the CDR3 is TGTGCTAGTGGGTGGACAGGGGGCGGCTACACCTTC.

This sequence joins TRBV28 and TRBJ2-7, with D maybe TRBD1 (6 bases). V gave up 3 bases and J gave up 6 bases, with 12 bases separating them. Germline assignment: CDR1 MDHEN and CDR2 SYDVKM. This CDR3 region has 13 residues. The CDR3 loop reads CASSFSGAGEQYF. Written as DNA, the CDR3 is TGTGCCAGCAGTTTTTCAGGGGCTGGCGAGCAGTACTTC.

The V call is TRBV6-5, the J call TRBJ1-1, with D perhaps matching TRBD1 (5 bases). Germline loops: CDR1 MNHEY, CDR2 SVGAGI. This CDR3 comprises 14 residues. Trimming took off 2 bases at V and 5 bases at J, with 12 bases between the two ends. The CDR3 coding sequence is TGTGCCAGCAGTTACGGTCAGGGAGGAACTGAAGCTTTCTTT. Its translation is CASSYGQGGTEAFF.

The chain uses TRBV4-2 and TRBJ1-2; unclear D gene. The CDR3 totals 13 residues. V was shortened by 2 bases and J by 7 bases, with 11 bases between the two germline ends. The germline V gene has CDR1 LGHNA and CDR2 YNFKEQ. The CDR3 sequence: CASSQTGKAGYTF. The CDR3 nucleotides are TGTGCCAGCAGCCAAACGGGGAAAGCTGGCTACACCTTC.

J is TRBJ2-3 and V is TRBV19; 11 bases agree with TRBD2. Per germline, CDR1 LNHDA and CDR2 SQIVND (reference sequence). The ends lost 6 bases at V and 2 bases at J; junction bases unmatched: 7. The CDR3 is 16 residues long. CDR3 amino acids: CASRPTSGGYTDTQYF. DNA of the CDR3: TGTGCCAGTAGGCCCACTAGCGGGGGATACACAGATACGCAGTATTTT. Variable domain in full (rest from reference TRBV19 and TRBJ2-3): DGGITQSPKYLFRKEGQNVTLSCEQNLNHDAMYWYRQDPGQGLRLIYYSQIVNDFQKGDIAEGYSVSREKKESFPLTVTSAQKNPTAFYLCASRPTSGGYTDTQYFGPGTRLTVL.

This chain connects TRBV4-1 to TRBJ2-5; 7 bases are a match to TRBD2. The J segment lost 8 bases and the V segment lost 3 bases, leaving 15 bases of the junction unmatched. Germline V gene lookup returns CDR1 MGHRA and CDR2 YSYEKL. This CDR3 comprises 16 residues. The CDR3 nucleotides read TGCGCCAGCAGCCAGACAAGCGGGGAGGCCATGGGCACCCAGTACTTC. Its translation is CASSQTSGEAMGTQYF.

The chain has TRBV5-5 and TRBJ1-4, with D uncertain. Germline V gene sequence: CDR1 SGHKS, CDR2 YYEKEE (reference sequence). CDR3 length: 17 residues. V was shortened by 0 bases and J by 0 bases, with 12 bases between the two germline ends. CDR3 region: CASSLERTPSTNEKLFF. The CDR3 nucleotides read TGTGCCAGCAGCTTGGAAAGGACCCCTTCAACTAATGAAAAACTGTTTTTT.

The chain joins TRBV6-5 to TRBJ2-7; 8 bases line up with TRBD1. This CDR3 has 16 amino acids. CDR1 is MNHEY and CDR2 is SVGAGI in the germline V gene. This CDR3 reads CASSNSRRTGWPEQYV. The DNA for the CDR3 is TGTGCCAGCAGTAACTCTCGTCGGACAGGGTGGCCCGAGCAGTACGTC.

This clone was recorded once. The chain joins TRBV7-3 to TRBJ2-1, with D hard to call. Trimming cost V 2 bases and J 8 bases, with 7 bases left between them. The CDR3 has 12 residues. Germline V gene data show CDR1 as SGHTA and CDR2 as FQGTGA. The CDR3 bases are TGTGCCAGCAGCTTAGAAGGGCATGAGCAGTTCTTC. It codes for CASSLEGHEQFF.

This rearrangement joins TRBV28 to TRBJ2-3, with unresolved D. The length of the CDR3 is 15 residues. The V and J ends lost 1 base and 0 bases respectively, with 8 bases between them. Germline assignment: CDR1 MDHEN and CDR2 SYDVKM. CDR3 in amino acids: CASSLSGSSTDTQYF. The CDR3 DNA follows: TGTGCCAGCAGTTTATCAGGTTCTAGCACAGATACGCAGTATTTT.

The chain links TRBV7-6 to TRBJ2-2; D uncertain. The CDR3 is 15 residues long. The V end lost 1 base, the J end lost 4 bases, and 10 bases lay between the germline ends. Germline V CDR1 and CDR2: SGHVS, FNYEAQ. The CDR3 DNA reads TGTGCCAGCAGCTTAGTCCACCCGGGCACCGGGGAGCTGTTTTTT. Translating gives CASSLVHPGTGELFF.

The chain recombines TRBV7-9 with TRBJ2-7, with D perhaps being TRBD1 or TRBD2 (6 bases each). V lost 6 bases and J 0 bases, leaving 15 bases between the germline ends. The CDR3 totals 15 residues. Germline CDR1 reads SEHNR; CDR2 reads FQNEAQ (reference sequence). The CDR3 loop reads CASRPGAGSSYEQYF. CDR3 coding DNA: TGTGCCAGCAGGCCAGGGGCCGGGAGCTCCTACGAGCAGTACTTC.

The chain has TRBV13 and TRBJ2-3; D is ambiguous. This CDR3 contains 12 residues. Trimming removed 2 bases from V and 6 bases from J, with 6 bases in between. Germline loops: CDR1 PRHDT, CDR2 FYEKMQ (reference sequence). CDR3 protein: CASSLRSDTQYF. Here the CDR3 DNA reads TGTGCCAGCAGCTTAAGGTCGGATACGCAGTATTTT.

J is TRBJ1-2 and V is TRBV28, with D possibly TRBD1 on 5 matching bases. The CDR3 is made up of 14 amino acids. In germline, CDR1 is MDHEN, CDR2 SYDVKM. Trimming removed 2 bases from V and 8 bases from J, with 15 bases in between. The CDR3 loop reads CASSLQAQWGGYTF. As DNA, the CDR3 is TGTGCCAGCAGTTTACAGGCCCAATGGGGGGGCTACACCTTC.

Regarding this clone: Other DNA variants within this sample encode the same CDR3. V is TRBV28 and J is TRBJ2-3; TRBD2 agrees at 7 bases. Germline loops: CDR1 MDHEN, CDR2 SYDVKM. V lost 6 bases and J lost 0; bases outside the gene matches: 6. The CDR3 consists of 15 residues. CDR3 residues: CASRGEGTSTDTQYF. CDR3 in DNA: TGTGCCAGCAGAGGGGAGGGAACTAGCACAGATACGCAGTATTTT.

Only one count was recorded for this clone. The rearrangement links TRBV28 to TRBJ1-2, with 7 bases that match TRBD1. The CDR3 loop spans 14 amino acids. Losses at the gene ends were 4 bases for V and 4 bases for J; bases not matched to a gene: 6. Germline CDR1 MDHEN, CDR2 SYDVKM. The CDR3 sequence: CASSSGQQFYGYTF. CDR3 sequence (DNA): TGTGCCAGCAGTTCGGGACAGCAATTCTATGGCTACACCTTC.

The sample holds one count of this clone. The rearrangement links TRBV6-6 to TRBJ2-5; 7 bases line up with TRBD1. The CDR3 sequence is 15 residues long. The ends lost 4 bases at V and 1 base at J; junction bases unmatched: 6. Germline V gene lookup returns CDR1 MNHNY and CDR2 SVGAGI (reference sequence). In nucleotides, the CDR3 is TGTGCCAGCAGTTCACCAGGGGGTCCCCAAGAGACCCAGTACTTC. Protein: CASSSPGGPQETQYF.

The chain combines TRBV7-2 with TRBJ2-7; maybe TRBD1 (6 bases). V lost 3 bases and J lost 1, with 10 bases in between. This CDR3 has 14 residues. In germline, CDR1 is SGHTA, CDR2 FQGNSA. The CDR3 loop is CASSFQGTSYEQYV. CDR3 sequence (DNA): TGTGCCAGCAGCTTTCAGGGGACATCCTACGAGCAGTACGTC.

The rearrangement joins TRBV19 to TRBJ2-2; no reliable D call. Germline V gene data show CDR1 as LNHDA and CDR2 as SQIVND (reference sequence). There are 12 residues in the CDR3. Trimming removed 7 bases from V and 7 bases from J, with 10 bases in between. Here the CDR3 DNA reads TGTGCCAGTAATATTGGGGTCGGGGAGCTGTTTTTT. It translates to CASNIGVGELFF.

This rearrangement joins TRBV7-9 to TRBJ2-5, with 8 positions matching TRBD2. Looked up from germline, CDR1 is SEHNR and CDR2 is FQNEAQ (reference sequence). With 2 bases clipped from V and 0 bases from J, the junction kept 2 bases outside the gene matches. The length of the CDR3 is 15 residues. The CDR3 DNA sequence: TGTGCCAGCAGCTTAATTAGCGGGAACCAAGAGACCCAGTACTTC. This gives the protein CASSLISGNQETQYF.

This clone was seen only once. The rearrangement links TRBV2 to TRBJ2-2; D gene unclear. The ends were cut back, 7 bases at V and 6 bases at J, with 18 bases in the middle. The V gene's germline CDR1 is SNHLY and CDR2 FYNNEI. The CDR3 loop spans 15 amino acids. In DNA, the CDR3 is TGTGCCAGCATGTTAAGCCTGGGGTCCGCCGGGGAGCTGTTTTTT. Amino acids: CASMLSLGSAGELFF.

V and J are TRBV19 and TRBJ2-1; D is unclear. This CDR3 contains 15 residues. Trimming stripped 4 bases from V and 2 bases from J, with 12 bases between. Germline V lookup: CDR1 LNHDA, CDR2 SQIVND (reference sequence). As DNA, the CDR3 is TGTGCCAGTAGTAATAGACCCTTAACCTACAATGAGCAGTTCTTC. Translation gives CASSNRPLTYNEQFF.

The CDR3 DNA sequence: TGTGCCAGCAGGGTTGGGGATGAGCAGTTCTTC. The encoded protein is CASRVGDEQFF. The V and J genes are TRBV6-1 and TRBJ2-1; D ambiguous. CDR3 length: 11 amino acids. V dropped 6 bases and J dropped 8 bases, with 8 bases sitting between them. Germline V CDR1 and CDR2: MNHNS, SASEGT.

The chain is built from TRBV13 and TRBJ1-2, with 12 positions matching TRBD1. This CDR3 region has 15 residues. The V and J ends lost 4 bases and 7 bases, in that order; junction bases with no gene match: 7. From germline, CDR1 is PRHDT and CDR2 FYEKMQ (reference sequence). The CDR3 DNA reads as TGTGCCAGCAGCTGGACGGGACAGGGGGCGTTTGGCTACACCTTC. It is translated as CASSWTGQGAFGYTF.

The CDR3, as DNA: TGTGCCAGCAGGTTCGAATTTACTGGGGCTGGCTATGGCTACACCTTC. It specifies CASRFEFTGAGYGYTF. The J gene is TRBJ1-2, the V gene TRBV9; maybe TRBD1 (5 bases). CDR1 is SGDLS and CDR2 is YYNGEE in the germline V gene. The length of the CDR3 is 16 residues. Trimming left V 5 bases short and J 4 bases short, with 21 bases between.

The chain joins TRBV13 to TRBJ2-5; tentatively, D is TRBD2 (7 bases). Deletions cut 5 bases from V and 2 bases from J, with 15 bases between. Germline CDR1 PRHDT, CDR2 FYEKMQ (reference sequence). The CDR3 is made up of 15 amino acids. In nucleotides, the CDR3 is TGTGCCAGCAGCGCCCGGGGGGCCCCTCAAGAGACCCAGTACTTC. Residues: CASSARGAPQETQYF. The full variable domain, with the rest looked up from reference TRBV13 and TRBJ2-5, is AAGVIQSPRHLIKEKRETATLKCYPIPRHDTVYWYQQGPGQDPQFLISFYEKMQSDKGSIPDRFSAQQFSDYHSELNMSSLELGDSALYFCASSARGAPQETQYFGPGTRLLVL.